A selection of T cell receptor beta chains follows, all from one sample in a study of molecular identifiers for immune sequencing clone quantification. From the PCR reads, TCRdb called clonotypes with MiXCR, one entry per CDR3 protein. This repertoire shows about 60,000 distinct CDR3 sequences, over 15% found once; its top ten account for approximately 1.4%. Sequenced sample: naive CD8+ T cells from blood, with Jurkat cell RNA spiked in. All receptors derive from a human donor in good health. Some libraries in this study had Jurkat cell RNA spiked in. Both conserved end residues are part of each CDR3. Each record gives: V gene, J gene, CDR3 length, D gene, clone size, CDR3 DNA, CDR3 protein. The D gene is left open where the match is weak. Size is omitted from some rows. Given values are once, few, many or a class for expanded clones.

TRBV2,TRBJ2-3,18,TRBD2,.,TGTGCCAGCAGTGAATCGGACATAGCGGGAGGTTGGATTGATACGCAGTATTTT,CASSESDIAGGWIDTQYF
TRBV2,TRBJ1-5,15,.,.,TGTGCCAGCAGTGAAGCATGGGACGTCAATCAGCCCCAGCATTTT,CASSEAWDVNQPQHF
TRBV6-5,TRBJ2-1,17,TRBD1,few,TGTGCCAGCAGTTACTCGGGTTGGACAGGGGGTCACAATGAGCAGTTCTTC,CASSYSGWTGGHNEQFF
TRBV27,TRBJ1-5,21,TRBD1,.,TGTGCCGGCACACCAAAATGGGACAGAGGAGGCGCAGGAGGAAGCAATCAGCCCCAGCATTTT,CAGTPKWDRGGAGGSNQPQHF
TRBV27,TRBJ2-6,17,TRBD1,.,TGTGCCAGCAGTTTACCGGGACAGGGGGTTGGGGCCAACGTCCTGACTTTC,CASSLPGQGVGANVLTF
TRBV6-1,TRBJ2-2,14,.,many,TGTGCCAGCAGTGAGGGCCGTTTTGCCGGGGAGCTGTTTTTT,CASSEGRFAGELFF
TRBV13,TRBJ2-7,15,.,many,TGTGCCAGCAGCCACCGTGGTTTGGGGTCGGACGAGCAGTACTTC,CASSHRGLGSDEQYF
TRBV7-6,TRBJ2-1,14,.,many,TGTGCCAGCAGCTTAGCAGGCCCTCCTAATGAGCAGTTCTTC,CASSLAGPPNEQFF
TRBV5-1,TRBJ2-1,14,TRBD2,.,TGCGCCAGCAGGTCGGGGACTAGCGCCAATGAGCAGGTCTTC,CASRSGTSANEQVF
TRBV29-1,TRBJ1-1,14,.,many,TGCAGCGTTGGTCATTCGAAGTGGGGCACTGAAGCTTTCTTT,CSVGHSKWGTEAFF
TRBV19,TRBJ2-7,16,TRBD1,many,TGTGCCAGTAGTACGACTCAGGGGACAGGGCCCCACGAGCAGTACTTC,CASSTTQGTGPHEQYF
TRBV30,TRBJ1-1,13,.,many,TGTGCCTGGAGTGTATTGTGGGGCACTGAAGCTTTCTTT,CAWSVLWGTEAFF
TRBV7-2,TRBJ2-7,15,.,many,TGTGCCAGCAGCTTAGAGGTGGGGACCTCCTACGAGCAGTACTTC,CASSLEVGTSYEQYF
TRBV7-6,TRBJ2-3,11,.,many,TGTGCCAGCAGCGACCTAGATACGCAGTATTTT,CASSDLDTQYF
TRBV29-1,TRBJ1-2,13,.,many,TGCAGCGTTGTCCCCCGTGCTAACTATGGCTACACCTTC,CSVVPRANYGYTF
TRBV19,TRBJ2-1,18,.,many,TGTGCCAGTAGTAATATCTTAGGGGGAGAAAGCTCCTACAATGAGCAGTTCTTC,CASSNILGGESSYNEQFF
TRBV19,TRBJ2-7,14,TRBD1,.,TGTGCCAGTAGTTGGACAGGGGATTCCCACGAGCAGTACTTC,CASSWTGDSHEQYF
TRBV6-6,TRBJ2-7,14,TRBD1,many,TGTGCCAGCAGTTATAGGCAGGGGGTCCACGAGCAGTACTTC,CASSYRQGVHEQYF
TRBV7-9,TRBJ2-7,16,.,few,TGTGCCAGCAGCCCAAGACAGGTTAGCTTCTCCTACGAGCAGTACTTC,CASSPRQVSFSYEQYF
TRBV6-2/TRBV6-3,TRBJ2-5,16,.,many,TGTGCCAGCAGTTACGACTTGGGACTTGAACAAGAGACCCAGTACTTC,CASSYDLGLEQETQYF
TRBV11-2,TRBJ2-5,16,.,many,TGTGCCAGCAGCTTAGTTAGGACTGGGAAACAAGAGACCCAGTACTTC,CASSLVRTGKQETQYF
TRBV6-6,TRBJ2-5,14,.,many,TGTGCCAGCAGTTACGCCGCAGGGAAAGAGACCCAGTACTTC,CASSYAAGKETQYF
TRBV4-1,TRBJ2-5,15,.,many,TGCGCCAGCAGCCCCCGTCATCCAGGGGACGAGACCCAGTACTTC,CASSPRHPGDETQYF
TRBV7-6,TRBJ2-7,13,.,few,TGTGCCAGCAGCTTTAAGGTACTCTCCGAGCAGTACTTC,CASSFKVLSEQYF
TRBV6-1,TRBJ2-7,13,.,.,TGTGCCAGCTCAGGATTCTACACCTACGAGCAGTACTTC,CASSGFYTYEQYF
TRBV12-3/TRBV12-4,TRBJ2-5,15,.,few,TGTGCCAGCAGTACAACGGATAAGGGGGGGGAGACCCAGTACTTC,CASSTTDKGGETQYF
TRBV2,TRBJ1-5,15,.,many,TGTGCCAGCAGTGACTCTGCGACCAACAATCAGCCCCAGCATTTT,CASSDSATNNQPQHF
TRBV14,TRBJ1-6,16,.,many,TGTGCCAGCAGCCAAGACTTTCAGGATTGGGCTTCACCCCTCCACTTT,CASSQDFQDWASPLHF
TRBV20-1,TRBJ2-7,15,TRBD2,many,TGCAGTGCTAACGGGGCGGGAGGGCCATTCGACGAGCAGTACTTC,CSANGAGGPFDEQYF
TRBV28,TRBJ2-7,11,.,.,TGTGCCAGCAGTTTCAACTACGAGCAGTACTTC,CASSFNYEQYF
TRBV14,TRBJ2-1,16,.,few,TGTGCCAGCAGCCAAGGGGGGCTTATTAGCTACAATGAGCAGTTCTTC,CASSQGGLISYNEQFF
TRBV9,TRBJ2-1,16,TRBD2,.,TGTGCCAGCAGCGCCCAAGCGGGAGATTTATACAATGAGCAGTTCTTC,CASSAQAGDLYNEQFF
TRBV19,TRBJ1-2,15,TRBD1,many,TGTGCCAGTAGTCCTCGGGCAGGGGGTAACTATGGCTACACCTTC,CASSPRAGGNYGYTF
TRBV30,TRBJ1-5,14,.,many,TGTGCCTGGAGTGTACCCCCTATGGATCAGCCCCAGCATTTT,CAWSVPPMDQPQHF
TRBV6-5,TRBJ2-1,19,TRBD2,.,TGTGCCAGCAGTTACTCGAGACTAGCGGGAGATGGCCCGTACAATGAGCAGTTATTC,CASSYSRLAGDGPYNEQLF
TRBV7-9,TRBJ2-3,15,TRBD1,many,TGTGCCAGCAGCCTTAAGAGACAGGGGGCAGATACGCAGTATTTT,CASSLKRQGADTQYF
TRBV4-3,TRBJ1-5,13,.,many,TGCGCCAGCAGCCAGGACCGGGAATCGCCCCAGCATTTT,CASSQDRESPQHF
TRBV4-1,TRBJ1-5,19,.,many,TGCGCCAGCAGCCAAGAAGGATCGGCACAGGGCGATCGCGATCAGCCCCAGCATTTT,CASSQEGSAQGDRDQPQHF
TRBV27,TRBJ2-7,16,TRBD2,.,TGTGCCAGCAGTCTTAGCGGGGTAGCGGGATCCTACGAGCAGTACTTC,CASSLSGVAGSYEQYF
TRBV4-2,TRBJ1-1,13,TRBD1,many,TGTGCCAGCAGCCAAGATCCGACAGGGGAAGCTTTCTTT,CASSQDPTGEAFF
TRBV27,TRBJ1-1,12,.,many,TGTGCCAGCAGGAACCCGGGCACTGAAGCTTTCTTT,CASRNPGTEAFF